Below are 6 T cell receptor beta chains sequenced from a single sample in a study of identical twins. TCRdb reanalysed the 5' RACE reads using MiXCR and keeps one entry per CDR3 protein. The sample includes fewer than 900,000 distinct CDR3 sequences, approximately 18% of them seen just once. The same data also went into a second study, on T cells expressing NK-cell markers.

Specimen: PBMCs. Receptors were obtained from a woman between 18 and 30 years old in good health.

The chain recombines TRBV5-1 with TRBJ2-6; D gene uncertain. V lost 3 bases, J lost 0 bases, and 13 bases lay in between. There are 17 residues in the CDR3. CDR1 and CDR2 from the germline V gene are SGHRS and YFSETQ. CDR3 in DNA: TGCGCCAGCAGCTCCGGCAGAGGCGACTCTGGGGCCAACGTCCTGACTTTC. Translation: CASSSGRGDSGANVLTF.

V usage is TRBV12-3 or TRBV12-4 and J usage is TRBJ2-1; D possibly corresponds to TRBD1 (5 bases). CDR3 length equals 15 residues. V was pared by 4 bases and J by 0 bases, with 10 bases between. The CDR3 region is CASSSRQSSYNEQFF. The CDR3 region has the DNA TGTGCCAGCAGTTCACGACAGAGCTCCTACAATGAGCAGTTCTTC.

The rearrangement uses TRBV20-1 and TRBJ1-1; D possibly corresponds to TRBD1 (5 bases). CDR1 and CDR2 (germline): DFQATT, SNEGSKA (reference sequence). There are 17 residues in the CDR3. V shed 7 bases and J shed 4 bases, with 28 bases lying between them. The CDR3 sequence is CSGYPAEDGAHITEAFF. The CDR3 bases are TGCAGTGGATACCCAGCTGAAGATGGGGCGCATATCACTGAAGCTTTCTTT.

This clonotype was observed a handful of times. The chain carries TRBV7-2 and TRBJ2-3; D unresolved. Germline V gene data show CDR1 as SGHTA and CDR2 as FQGNSA. This CDR3 has 14 amino acids. V dropped 2 bases and J dropped 6 bases, with 12 bases sitting between them. The CDR3 loop is CASSLFGPQDTQYF. The CDR3, as DNA: TGTGCCAGCAGCTTATTTGGCCCCCAGGATACGCAGTATTTT. The entire variable domain, with the rest obtained from reference TRBV7-2 and TRBJ2-3, is as follows: GAGVSQSPSNKVTEKGKDVELRCDPISGHTALYWYRQSLGQGLEFLIYFQGNSAPDKSGLPSDRFSAERTGGSVSTLTIQRTQQEDSAVYLCASSLFGPQDTQYFGPGTRLTVL.

The chain recombines TRBV20-1 with TRBJ2-3; D unresolved. The CDR3 is 12 residues long. V was trimmed by 4 bases and J by 6 bases, leaving 11 bases between them. Germline V gene sequence: CDR1 DFQATT, CDR2 SNEGSKA (reference sequence). The CDR3 loop is CSANLGVDTQYF. The DNA for the CDR3 is TGCAGTGCTAACCTCGGAGTGGATACGCAGTATTTT.

This clonotype has more than one count but fewer than ten. V gene TRBV29-1 combines with J gene TRBJ1-2; unclear D gene. Trimming pared 0 bases from V and 2 bases from J, leaving 10 bases between. CDR3 length: 14 residues. CDR1 is SQVTM and CDR2 is ANQGSEA in the germline V gene. The CDR3 DNA sequence: TGCAGCGTTGAAGACCTCGTCCGGAACTATGGCTACACCTTC. Its translation: CSVEDLVRNYGYTF.